Given below is one T cell receptor (beta chain) in context. Antigen: not known. This entry belongs to a study of cytomegalovirus exposure and HLA in healthy donors. Primers for the PCR totalled 60 Vbeta and 13 Jbeta. Data came from immunoSEQ multiplex PCR; TCRdb stores just in-frame clones and leaves some out. The table has 150,000 to 200,000 clones, about four fifths seen once; the top ten hold 13% to 15%. Notes on the study in general: TCR beta V- and J-gene trimming was later associated with a missense DCLRE1C variant. The study assumed roughly uniform donor sequencing depth for presence/absence analyses.

Germline assignment: CDR1 SEHNR and CDR2 FQNEAQ (reference sequence). The junction had 3 bases not matched to a gene; V was cut back by 9 bases and J by 4 bases. The CDR3 has 14 amino acids. Sequencing was performed on PBMCs. The rearrangement uses TRBV7-9 and TRBJ2-2; the match to TRBD2 covers 12 bases. The source of this sequence is a woman aged 25 to 45 in good health and CMV-seropositive. The CDR3 spells CASGLAGLTGELFF. CDR3 DNA: TGTGCCAGTGGACTAGCGGGACTCACCGGGGAGCTGTTTTTT.